One and the same sample provided the 13 T cell receptor beta chains below, sequenced in a study of CD8+ T cells in alopecia areata. After isolation, RNA underwent reverse transcription to generate cDNA as the sequencing template. Clones were sequenced by immunoSEQ multiplex PCR, and TCRdb holds only the in-frame ones, with some missing. The profile shows approximately 150,000 clones, 55% of them singletons. Sequencing used CD4+ T cells sorted from blood. These receptors all stem from a human donor in good health.

This clone appeared a few times. This sequence joins TRBV6-5 and TRBJ2-7, with D perhaps assigned TRBD1 or TRBD2 (5 bases each). The germline V and J ends were trimmed by 6 bases and 3 bases, with 18 bases remaining between them. Germline V gene sequence: CDR1 MNHEY, CDR2 SVGAGI. This CDR3 contains 15 residues. The CDR3 spells CASSAKVVGDYEQYF. The CDR3 coding sequence is TGTGCCAGCAGCGCCAAAGTGGTGGGGGACTACGAGCAGTACTTC.

The chain uses TRBV2 and TRBJ2-2; TRBD2 is a possible D gene (6 bases). CDR3 length: 15 amino acids. Germline CDR1 SNHLY, CDR2 FYNNEI. With 2 bases removed from V and 3 bases from J, the gap between germline ends came to 10 bases. CDR3 residues: CASSETGADTGELFF. As DNA, the CDR3 is TGTGCCAGCAGTGAAACGGGAGCCGACACCGGGGAGCTGTTTTTT.

The rearrangement uses TRBV5-6 and TRBJ2-3, with D perhaps TRBD2 (6 bases). CDR3 size: 17 residues. V was cut by 3 bases and J by 2 bases, with 19 bases left in between. The germline gives CDR1 SGHDT, CDR2 YYEEEE. Here the CDR3 DNA reads TGTGCCAGCAGCTGGCCCGGGACTTGGGGGGACACAGATACGCAGTATTTT. This encodes CASSWPGTWGDTDTQYF. Full variable domain (outside the CDR3, taken from reference TRBV5-6 and TRBJ2-3): DAGVTQSPTHLIKTRGQQVTLRCSPKSGHDTVSWYQQALGQGPQFIFQYYEEEERQRGNFPDRFSGHQFPNYSSELNVNALLLGDSALYLCASSWPGTWGDTDTQYFGPGTRLTVL.

V and J are TRBV29-1 and TRBJ1-1; no firm D call. The CDR3 extends over 13 amino acids. V lost 1 base, J lost 9 bases, and 15 bases lay in between. Looked up from germline, CDR1 is SQVTM and CDR2 is ANQGSEA. The chain's CDR3 is CSVEVLLDRKAFF. CDR3 nucleotides: TGCAGCGTTGAAGTCCTCCTCGACCGGAAAGCTTTCTTT.

Only a few counts were recorded for this clone. The chain recombines TRBV7-9 with TRBJ1-5; D is possibly TRBD1 (5 bases). The CDR3 is 18 amino acids. CDR1 SEHNR and CDR2 FQNEAQ come from the germline V gene (reference sequence). V dropped 0 bases and J dropped 6 bases, with 21 bases sitting between them. For the CDR3, the DNA is TGTGCCAGCAGCTTAGCTTCCCCAGGGTCCGGTATAGGTCAGCCCCAGCATTTT. Translating gives CASSLASPGSGIGQPQHF.

The chain has TRBV7-9 and TRBJ1-2, with 12 bases matching TRBD1. The length of the CDR3 is 16 residues. Looked up from germline, CDR1 is SEHNR and CDR2 is FQNEAQ (reference sequence). V lost 5 bases, J lost 4 bases, and 8 bases stayed unmatched. CDR3 bases: TGTGCCAGCAGCCCCCGGGACAGGGGGCTTGGCTATGGCTACACCTTC. It encodes CASSPRDRGLGYGYTF.

This chain links TRBV2 with TRBJ2-7; D gene uncertain. The V end was cut by 6 bases, the J end by 2 bases, with 5 bases between. Per germline, CDR1 SNHLY and CDR2 FYNNEI. This CDR3 comprises 11 residues. The CDR3 nucleotides read TGTGCCAGCAGCTATACCTACGAGCAGTACTTC. Translated: CASSYTYEQYF. Full variable domain (remainder filled in from reference TRBV2 and TRBJ2-7): EPEVTQTPSHQVTQMGQEVILRCVPISNHLYFYWYRQILGQKVEFLVSFYNNEISEKSEIFDDQFSVERPDGSNFTLKIRSTKLEDSAMYFCASSYTYEQYFGPGTRLTVT.

V usage is TRBV23-1 and J usage is TRBJ2-2, with 11 bases lining up with TRBD2. TRBV23-1 is designated an ORF whose function remains uncertain. V dropped 6 bases and J dropped 0; count of bases not matched to a gene: 12. The CDR3 contains 19 residues. Written as DNA, the CDR3 is TGCGCCAGCAGCCGCAGGGGGCCTAGCGGGAGGACGAACACCGGGGAGCTGTTTTTT. This codes for CASSRRGPSGRTNTGELFF.

The chain couples TRBV10-3 to TRBJ2-1; 7 bases are shared with TRBD2. The CDR3 is 13 amino acids. CDR1 and CDR2 (germline): ENHRY, SYGVKD. Trimming took 7 bases from V and 8 from J; bases not matched to a gene: 8. DNA of the CDR3: TGTGCCATCACGGGCAGGGAGGGCGATGAGCAGTTCTTC. Protein sequence: CAITGREGDEQFF.

This clone appeared a few times. The rearrangement uses TRBV29-1 and TRBJ2-3; a possible D gene is TRBD2 (5 bases). V lost 6 bases and J 4 bases, leaving 14 bases between the germline ends. Germline V CDR1 and CDR2: SQVTM, ANQGSEA. The CDR3 has 13 amino acids. The chain's CDR3 is CSVDLSGADTQYF. The CDR3 coding sequence is TGCAGCGTAGACCTCAGCGGCGCAGATACGCAGTATTTT.

The gene calls are TRBV13 and TRBJ1-2; D is perhaps TRBD1 (5 bases). Germline CDR1 PRHDT, CDR2 FYEKMQ (reference sequence). The CDR3 covers 16 residues. Trimming stripped 5 bases from V and 4 bases from J, with 20 bases between. CDR3 sequence (DNA): TGTGCCAGCAGCCTTGTCCTGAGGGGAGTAAGCTATGGCTACACCTTC. As protein: CASSLVLRGVSYGYTF.

This clone was detected once. The V call is TRBV7-7, the J call TRBJ2-5; the D is unclear. CDR3 length: 15 amino acids. CDR1 and CDR2 (germline): SSHAT, FNYEAQ (reference sequence). V dropped 3 bases and J dropped 1 base, with 12 bases sitting between them. CDR3 sequence reads: CASSLSSGSQETQYF. The DNA for the CDR3 is TGTGCCAGCAGCTTGAGTAGTGGCTCCCAAGAGACCCAGTACTTC.

The chain recombines TRBV29-1 with TRBJ2-7; 7 bases are shared with TRBD2. CDR1 is SQVTM and CDR2 is ANQGSEA in the germline V gene. Germline trimming cut 7 bases from V and 3 bases from J; bases unmatched to any gene: 9. CDR3 length equals 13 residues. The CDR3 coding sequence is TGCAGCGGTGGGGGAGGGTACGGCTACGAGCAGTACTTC. Amino acids: CSGGGGYGYEQYF.